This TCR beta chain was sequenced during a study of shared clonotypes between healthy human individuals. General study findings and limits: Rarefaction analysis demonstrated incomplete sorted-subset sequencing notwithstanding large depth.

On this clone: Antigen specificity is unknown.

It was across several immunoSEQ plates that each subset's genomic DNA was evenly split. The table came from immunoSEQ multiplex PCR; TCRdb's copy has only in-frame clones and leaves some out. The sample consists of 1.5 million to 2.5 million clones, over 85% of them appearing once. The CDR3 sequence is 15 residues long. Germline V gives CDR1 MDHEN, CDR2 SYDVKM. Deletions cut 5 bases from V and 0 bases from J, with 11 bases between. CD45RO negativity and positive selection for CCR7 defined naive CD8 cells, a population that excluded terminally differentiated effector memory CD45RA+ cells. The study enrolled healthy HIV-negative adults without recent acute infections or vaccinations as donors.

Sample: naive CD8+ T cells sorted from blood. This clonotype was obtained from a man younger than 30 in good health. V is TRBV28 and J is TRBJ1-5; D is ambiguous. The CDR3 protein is CASSPRTNSNQPQHF. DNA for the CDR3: TGTGCCAGCAGTCCGCGCACAAATAGCAATCAGCCCCAGCATTTT.